This T cell receptor (beta chain) came from a study of cytomegalovirus exposure and HLA in healthy donors. The CDR3 has 14 residues. Germline CDR1 LNHNV, CDR2 YYDKDF (reference sequence). With 4 bases removed from V and 5 bases from J, the gap between germline ends came to 12 bases. Worth noting for this clone: Its target is not known. This CDR3 is also generated by other DNA sequences in the sample.

Study results and caveats: Associated with cytomegalovirus, according to the listing, were around 160 TCR beta chains.

Primers for the PCR totalled 60 Vbeta and 13 Jbeta. Method: immunoSEQ multiplex PCR; TCRdb's copy keeps in-frame clones and lacks some. The data hold 110,000 to 150,000 clones, with 75% to 80% observed a single time. The sequenced sample was PBMCs. The receptor's source is a man younger than 35 in good health and CMV-seronegative. The rearrangement uses TRBV15 and TRBJ2-1; possibly TRBD1 for D (5 bases). The CDR3 DNA reads as TGTGCCACCAGCAAGTGGAACAGGAACAATGAGCAGTTCTTC. Translated, it gives CATSKWNRNNEQFF.